Detailed here is one T cell receptor beta chain. The data were taken from a study of blood T cell repertoires in COVID-19. Study-level information: Acute and convalescent COVID-19 specimens originated in the United States, Italy and Spain.

TCRdb keeps only in-frame clones here, not all; method: immunoSEQ multiplex PCR. The top ten clones hold 1% to 1.5% of a sample with about 90,000 clones, roughly 90% of them seen once. There are 13 residues in the CDR3. Germline CDR1 and CDR2: LGHNA and YSLEER. Trimming took 1 base from V and 7 from J, leaving 7 bases between them. The rearrangement uses TRBV4-3 and TRBJ2-2; D is unresolved. This TCR came from a man older than 75 with active or convalescent COVID-19. The sample taken for sequencing was peripheral blood. The CDR3 nucleotides are TGCGCCAGCAGCCAAGGAGGCTTCGGGGAGCTGTTTTTT. Its translation is CASSQGGFGELFF.